One sample yielded the 14 T cell receptor beta chains listed below, sequenced in a study of blood T cell repertoires in COVID-19. Assay used: immunoSEQ multiplex PCR; TCRdb lists only in-frame clones, some missing. The sample has about 220,000 clones, around 83% seen once. What was sequenced was peripheral blood. These receptors came from a woman in her forties or fifties with acute or convalescent COVID-19.

This chain connects TRBV11-3 to TRBJ2-3; possibly TRBD1 for D (6 bases). The ends were cut back, 7 bases at V and 2 bases at J, with 16 bases in the middle. The CDR3 loop spans 15 amino acids. Germline V gives CDR1 SGHNT, CDR2 YENEEA. This chain's CDR3 is CASTPGTLTTDTQYF. CDR3 in DNA: TGTGCCAGCACCCCCGGGACACTCACCACAGATACGCAGTATTTT.

The chain links TRBV27 to TRBJ2-7, with 10 bases aligning to TRBD2. Germline CDR1 and CDR2: MNHEY and SMNVEV (reference sequence). The V and J ends lost 6 bases and 3 bases, in that order; junction bases with no gene match: 5. This CDR3 is 14 amino acids long. CDR3 coding DNA: TGTGCCAGCAGCCCAAGCGGGGGGGGCTACGAGCAGTACTTC. This gives the protein CASSPSGGGYEQYF.

This chain links TRBV13 with TRBJ2-7; D remains unclear. CDR3 size: 13 residues. The V end was cut by 2 bases, the J end by 0 bases, with 5 bases between. Germline CDR1 reads PRHDT; CDR2 reads FYEKMQ (reference sequence). In DNA form, the CDR3 reads TGTGCCAGCAGCTTACAGGACTCCTACGAGCAGTACTTC. It encodes CASSLQDSYEQYF.

The rearrangement uses TRBV28 and TRBJ2-4; 12 bases are shared with TRBD1. The CDR3 runs to 17 residues. The V segment lost 3 bases and the J segment 8 bases; nucleotides outside the gene matches: 11. Looked up from germline, CDR1 is MDHEN and CDR2 is SYDVKM. This CDR3 is CASSLGGGTGGLDIQYF. CDR3 in DNA: TGTGCCAGCAGTTTGGGGGGCGGGACAGGGGGCTTGGACATTCAGTACTTC.

V gene TRBV12-3 or TRBV12-4 combines with J gene TRBJ2-4; D remains ambiguous. CDR3 size: 13 residues. Between the trimmed V and J ends, which lost 2 bases and 8 bases, there was a span of 10 bases. Written as DNA, the CDR3 is TGTGCCAGCAGTTTAACCGGAGAGGACATTCAGTACTTC. Its protein is CASSLTGEDIQYF.

The chain has TRBV19 and TRBJ2-4; 7 bases map to TRBD2. This CDR3 is built from 17 residues. Trimming cost V 0 bases and J 1 base; bases outside gene matches: 6. The germline V gene has CDR1 LNHDA and CDR2 SQIVND (reference sequence). The CDR3 nucleotides read TGTGCCAGTAGTATAGACCTAGCGGCCTCGGCCAAAAACATTCAGTACTTC. Residues: CASSIDLAASAKNIQYF.

The chain is built from TRBV24-1 and TRBJ2-3; 9 bases fit TRBD2. The length of the CDR3 is 16 residues. J gave up 9 bases and V 0 bases, and 9 bases lay outside the gene matches. Germline V CDR1 and CDR2: KGHDR, SFDVKD. CDR3 DNA sequence: TGTGCCACCAGTGATTTGGGCGGGAGGGCCCGGGCAACGCAGTATTTT. Amino acids: CATSDLGGRARATQYF.

In its sample, this clone was seen many times. J is TRBJ2-7 and V is TRBV4-1; TRBD1 agrees at 9 bases. This CDR3 is built from 15 residues. V was clipped by 1 base and J by 7 bases; unmatched bases: 8. Germline V lookup: CDR1 MGHRA, CDR2 YSYEKL. The CDR3, as DNA: TGCGCCAGCAGCCAAGGGATACAGGGGGCGGATGAGCAGTACTTC. Its translation is CASSQGIQGADEQYF.

The CDR3, as DNA: TGTGCCAGCCGATGGGCCTTGTCCGGGGAGCTGTTTTTT. This translates into CASRWALSGELFF. This sequence joins TRBV28 and TRBJ2-2, with no clear D. This CDR3 contains 13 residues. The germline V gene encodes CDR1 MDHEN and CDR2 SYDVKM. V shed 8 bases and J shed 6 bases, with 13 bases lying between them. Variable domain in full (rest from reference TRBV28 and TRBJ2-2): DVKVTQSSRYLVKRTGEKVFLECVQDMDHENMFWYRQDPGLGLRLIYFSYDVKMKEKGDIPEGYSVSREKKERFSLILESASTNQTSMYLCASRWALSGELFFGEGSRLTVL.

The rearrangement joins TRBV13 to TRBJ2-3; TRBD2 matches 12 bases. The CDR3 length is 16 residues. Trimming at V came to 5 bases and at J to 0 bases, leaving 3 bases not matched to a gene. In germline, CDR1 is PRHDT, CDR2 FYEKMQ (reference sequence). The CDR3 region has the DNA TGTGCCAGCAGCGCACTAGCGGGAGGAAGCACAGATACGCAGTATTTT. This encodes CASSALAGGSTDTQYF.

The chain combines TRBV6-6 with TRBJ2-7; a weak D match, TRBD2 (6 bases). There are 16 residues in the CDR3. The ends were cut back, 2 bases at V and 2 bases at J, with 16 bases in the middle. The germline V gene has CDR1 MNHNY and CDR2 SVGAGI (reference sequence). The CDR3 loop reads CASSYGGGGSTYEQYF. CDR3 sequence (DNA): TGTGCCAGCAGTTACGGAGGTGGGGGGTCGACCTACGAGCAGTACTTC.

The rearrangement joins TRBV10-2 to TRBJ2-7; 9 nucleotides align to TRBD2. The V segment lost 4 bases and the J segment 1 base; nucleotides outside the gene matches: 8. Per the germline V gene, CDR1 is WSHSY and CDR2 is SAAADI. The CDR3 runs to 16 residues. The CDR3 coding sequence is TGCGCCAGCAGTGCGGTTGCGGGAGGGCAATCCTACGAGCAGTACTTC. This codes for CASSAVAGGQSYEQYF.

This chain links TRBV6-5 with TRBJ1-3, with D unresolved. The CDR3 length is 15 residues. Germline V CDR1 and CDR2: MNHEY, SVGAGI. Trimming pared 4 bases from V and 0 bases from J, leaving 10 bases between. The DNA of the CDR3 is TGTGCCAGCAGTTCCCAGTCTTACTCTGGAAACACCATATATTTT. Translating it yields CASSSQSYSGNTIYF.

This chain connects TRBV6-5 to TRBJ2-7; D uncertain. In germline, CDR1 is MNHEY, CDR2 SVGAGI. The CDR3 is made up of 13 amino acids. V was shortened by 0 bases and J by 4 bases, with 7 bases between the two germline ends. The CDR3 DNA sequence: TGTGCCAGCAGTTACTCTTTAACTTACGAGCAGTACTTC. Its translation: CASSYSLTYEQYF.